Each of the 13 T cell receptor beta chains below was sequenced from the same sample in a study of CD8 T cells in ankylosing spondylitis. TCRdb reprocessed the 5' RACE reads via MiXCR and lists one record per CDR3 protein. The data contain 350,000 or so distinct CDR3 sequences, roughly 14% of them singletons. The sequencing input was blood, either unsorted or a sorted T cell fraction (not recorded which). The receptors here all came from a male donor with ankylosing spondylitis or in good health (not recorded which).

This chain uses TRBV11-2 with TRBJ2-6; D is unclear. This CDR3 has 14 residues. Trimming stripped 6 bases from V and 4 bases from J, with 10 bases between. The germline CDR1 and CDR2 sequences are SGHAT and FQNNGV. The DNA of the CDR3 is TGTGCCAGCAGAAGAGTCTCCGGGGCCAACGTCCTGACTTTC. As protein: CASRRVSGANVLTF.

The sample holds many counts of this clonotype. This sequence joins TRBV10-3 and TRBJ2-7, with no clear D. The V gene's germline CDR1 is ENHRY and CDR2 SYGVKD. The V gene lost 5 bases and the J gene lost 0 bases, with 5 bases spanning the gap. The CDR3 loop spans 12 amino acids. CDR3 residues: CAISRSSYEQYF. CDR3 nucleotide sequence: TGTGCCATCAGTCGGTCCTCCTACGAGCAGTACTTC.

This clonotype was recorded a few times. This chain connects TRBV12-3 or TRBV12-4 to TRBJ2-5; 8 nucleotides line up with TRBD1. Trimming removed 1 base from V and 1 base from J; junction bases left unmatched: 8. The CDR3 length is 17 residues. CDR3 loop: CASSLGTGSGPQETQYF. The CDR3 DNA is TGTGCCAGCAGTTTAGGGACAGGGTCCGGTCCCCAAGAGACCCAGTACTTC.

This clonotype was counted at least ten times. The chain links TRBV5-1 to TRBJ1-2; a possible D gene is TRBD1 (6 bases). Trimming shortened V by 1 base and J by 5 bases, and 18 bases separated the two germline ends. CDR3 size: 16 residues. Per germline, CDR1 SGHRS and CDR2 YFSETQ. This CDR3 reads CASSLNPLGGGYGYTF. The CDR3 DNA follows: TGCGCCAGCAGCTTGAACCCATTGGGGGGCGGATATGGCTACACCTTC.

J is TRBJ2-7 and V is TRBV19, with 9 bases lining up with TRBD1. CDR1 is LNHDA and CDR2 is SQIVND in the germline V gene (reference sequence). The CDR3 consists of 17 residues. J lost 2 bases, V lost 3 bases, and 11 bases had no gene match. In DNA form, the CDR3 reads TGTGCCAGTAGTATCGGGACAGGGATATACCCCGCCTACGAGCAGTACTTC. Translation gives CASSIGTGIYPAYEQYF.

This clonotype was counted only a few times. The genes are TRBV12-3 or TRBV12-4 and TRBJ2-7; maybe TRBD2 (7 bases). Trimming took 3 bases from V and 4 from J, leaving 10 bases between them. This CDR3 is built from 13 residues. CDR3 DNA sequence: TGTGCCAGCAGTTTGCGGGGGCTGTACGAGCAGTACTTC. Encoded protein: CASSLRGLYEQYF.

This clonotype was counted between two and nine times. This chain links TRBV11-2 with TRBJ2-5; 9 nucleotides match TRBD2. Germline V gene data show CDR1 as SGHAT and CDR2 as FQNNGV. The CDR3 is 15 amino acids. V lost 4 bases and J lost 1; bases outside the gene matches: 4. The chain's CDR3 is CASSSLAGSQETQYF. DNA of the CDR3: TGTGCCAGCAGCTCCCTAGCGGGATCCCAAGAGACCCAGTACTTC.

The chain has TRBV19 and TRBJ1-1; 9 bases fit TRBD1. The CDR3 is 14 residues long. Germline-derived CDR1 and CDR2 are LNHDA and SQIVND (reference sequence). V was clipped by 4 bases and J by 6 bases; unmatched bases: 6. As DNA, the CDR3 is TGTGCCAGTAGTACTGGACAGGGGCCATCTGAAGCTTTCTTT. Translation gives CASSTGQGPSEAFF.

The gene calls are TRBV5-1 and TRBJ2-7; D possibly corresponds to TRBD2 (6 bases). The germline V and J ends were trimmed by 6 bases and 2 bases, with 12 bases remaining between them. From germline, CDR1 is SGHRS and CDR2 YFSETQ. CDR3 length equals 13 residues. CDR3 coding DNA: TGCGCCAGCAAACGGGACTTAACCTACGAGCAGTACTTC. It specifies CASKRDLTYEQYF.

In its sample, this clonotype was seen a few times. This sequence joins TRBV27 and TRBJ1-2, with a possible D match to TRBD1 (5 bases). The germline V gene has CDR1 MNHEY and CDR2 SMNVEV (reference sequence). This CDR3 spans 13 amino acids. Trimming removed 4 bases at V and 4 bases at J, with 10 bases between. CDR3 bases: TGTGCCAGCAGTTCGTGGGACGGCTATGGCTACACCTTC. Its translation: CASSSWDGYGYTF.

In this sample, this clonotype turned up a few times. The J gene is TRBJ2-1, the V gene TRBV20-1; 7 bases fit TRBD2. Looked up from germline, CDR1 is DFQATT and CDR2 is SNEGSKA (reference sequence). V trimming: 3 bases; J trimming: 0 bases; junction bases outside the gene matches: 8. This CDR3 region has 16 residues. CDR3 nucleotide sequence: TGCAGTGCTAGGGGGCTACTAGCGCCCTCCTACAATGAGCAGTTCTTC. Encoded protein: CSARGLLAPSYNEQFF.

This chain uses TRBV21-1 with TRBJ1-1; TRBD1, the table's D call, lacks a check against the DNA. TRBV21-1 is described as a pseudogene. This CDR3 has 16 amino acids. CDR3 in amino acids: CASSKKNAGKDTEAFF. The DNA for the CDR3 is TGTGCCAGCAGCAAAAAGAACGCAGGGAAAGACACTGAAGCTTTCTTT.

The chain couples TRBV12-3 or TRBV12-4 to TRBJ1-2; 7 bases map to TRBD1. The CDR3 runs 14 residues. Trimming removed 7 bases from V and 6 bases from J; junction bases left unmatched: 11. The CDR3 region has the DNA TGTGCCAGCACCACGATTTGGACAGGCGATGGCTACACCTTC. Protein: CASTTIWTGDGYTF.